This entry features one TCR beta chain sequence. Its antigen target is currently unknown. No clone much larger than this one lies a single base away; base qualities are absent. The sample is drawn from a study of cytomegalovirus exposure and HLA in healthy donors (dated by TCRdb to 2017 to 2019). The study in broad terms: An earlier analysis of some 620 of the donors reported about 260 Gb of sequence data and 117 million unique TCR beta sequences obtained from around 180 million T cells. Every discovery cohort repertoire had been produced on one sequencing platform. To predict cytomegalovirus infection status, the study brought together high-throughput TCR immunosequencing, statistical association of individual TCRs with disease status, and machine learning. Five DR-DQ haplotypes were treated as single units for association and clustering because of strong linkage in the cohort. Roughly 310 gigabases of sequencing data and approximately 85 million unique TCR sequences were included in an early release covering about 620 HLA-typed donors. On average, about 240,000 unique TCR beta nucleotide sequences were sequenced per donor among several hundred genotyped donors of the cohort, with roughly 18% of those sequences being non-productive. A later genetic analysis used genome-wide SNP genotypes for about 60% of the roughly 700 donors, treating that subset as a discovery cohort. An earlier analysis of more than 450 of the donors used high-throughput TCR beta sequencing to judge whether each TCR beta V gene segment behaved as functional or pseudogenic. In the later analysis, no new phenotypic data were used to find candidate immune exposures; instead, reliance was placed on TCR beta sequences and their occurrence across donors. Class I and class II HLA loci were covered by the typing at four-digit resolution. The study aimed to test whether cataloging public T cell receptors could reveal signatures of past pathogen exposure. Typing coverage differed by locus: A, B, C, DRB1 and DQB1 were typed in roughly 620-630 donors, DQA1 in around 500, DPA1 in 600 to 610, and DPB1 in 400 to 490. Among the roughly 410 genotyped donors, around 79% belonged to the genetic ancestry cluster associated with self-reported Caucasian donors. To study patterns of TCR occurrence, a later analysis re-analyzed previously published TCR beta repertoires from 666 donors and added high-resolution HLA genotyping. Using immunosequencing, the study profiled T cell repertoires from 640 or so subjects and related those repertoires to cytomegalovirus serostatus. In addition to the first cohort of approximately 650 subjects, a separate validation cohort of approximately 130 different subjects was used. Donor age, sex, ethnicity and CMV serostatus were collected together with the repertoire data.

The library was generated by the immunoSEQ multiplex PCR assay. A mixture of 60 forward primers for TCR Vbeta segments and 13 reverse primers for TCR Jbeta segments was used in the multiplex PCR. The CDR3 region of rearranged TCR beta genes was amplified from genomic DNA with a multiplex PCR assay. On the Illumina HiSeq System, the amplified TCR beta libraries were sequenced as 87-base-pair reads. As for how the authors treated the data: Across the 500 to 850 repertoires, a later analysis counted 78 million or so unique TCR beta chains, approximately 12 million of which were shared by at least two donors. Raw reads were error-corrected and collapsed into unique sequences with a nearest-neighbor algorithm that merged closely related sequences to remove PCR and sequencing errors. To assign V, D and J gene segments, CDR3 sequences were aligned to IMGT reference sequences. For a sequence to be retained, a match of at least six nucleotides was required to both a V gene segment and a J gene segment. Rearrangements were classified as productive when the CDR3 lacked stop codons and remained in frame with V and J, and all other rearrangements were classified as non-productive. CDR3 was defined by IMGT convention, running from the second conserved V-encoded cysteine to the conserved J-encoded phenylalanine. Sequences without an unambiguous match to a single V gene segment were excluded from the earlier analysis of 450 to 650 of the donors. In an earlier analysis of some 590 of the donors, a V segment was called functional when productive rearrangements were above 56.7%, and segregating when the standard deviation between donors exceeded 5%. A statistical classification framework was developed to diagnose cytomegalovirus status using the catalog of TCR beta chain sequences. In a later analysis, V and J genes were assigned by comparing TCR nucleotide sequences against IMGT/GENE-DB human TR gene sequences. In a later analysis, CDR3 sequences and most-parsimonious VDJ recombination scenarios were assigned using the TCRdist pipeline. In a later analysis, each TCR beta chain was defined by its CDR3 amino acid sequence together with its V-gene family, and reads without a unique V-gene family were excluded. As a way to deal with suspected cross-contamination and a sequencing artifact, a later analysis dropped hundreds of nucleotide sequences that were highly shared and had low generation probability. A later analysis calculated a clonal expansion index for each public chain from normalized within-repertoire ranks of inferred template counts. A later analysis computed generation probabilities with a VDJ recombination model fitted to out-of-frame rearrangements, and checked the results against IGoR. In a later analysis, hypergeometric tests were used to score TCR-TCR, TCR-HLA and TCR-CMV co-occurrence, with a repertoire-size bias correction applied to TCR pairs. False discovery rates were estimated in a later analysis by permuting HLA or CMV assignments 20 times. A later analysis grouped co-occurring TCRs with DBSCAN, adding TCRdist sequence similarity when clustering within HLA-allele-positive subsets. For co-occurrence clustering, repertoires with fewer than 30,000 or more than 120,000 public chains were excluded, along with roughly 5 repertoires with anomalous nucleotide sharing. The table was pulled from immuneACCESS by TCRdb, which kept in-frame rearrangements only. Such tables lose some clones; where checked, under half of the loss comes from unresolved V genes, and the rest has no known cause. That table is the source of V, J and clone size, and D and trimming were worked out from the DNA. In all, the sample holds 110,000 to 150,000 clones, and roughly 10% of those were seen once. The leading ten clones occupy less than 2% of the sample.

What the study reported, not specific to this receptor: A cluster of highly shared sequence variants was judged likely to represent a technical artifact of the sequencing pipeline. The authors suggested that the approach could potentially be generalized to other disease states and immunological phenotypes. A few of the identified cytomegalovirus-associated TCR beta chains were confirmed in vitro to be specific for cytomegalovirus antigens. A later analysis associated around 16,000 TCR beta sequences with specific HLA alleles at a false discovery rate of 0.05. Some IMGT-functional V segments, including TRBV6-2 and TRBV6-3, could not be distinguished by the 87-base-pair reads and were therefore excluded. In a later analysis, several top co-occurrence clusters were reported to appear linked to parvovirus B19, influenza, CMV and Epstein-Barr virus. Most TCR sequences were observed very rarely across donors, whereas some public TCRs were present in many individuals. The only immune exposure information available for the cohort was CMV serostatus. Because counts were too low, fewer than 20 rarely observed V segments, including chromosome 9 orphons, were excluded from the earlier analysis of 587 of the donors. Linkage disequilibrium might explain the correlated functional status among segregating V segments, but an unknown experimental factor could not be ruled out. Most CMV-associated TCR beta chains appeared to be HLA-restricted in a later analysis, and the HLA associations seemed to be driven largely by CMV exposure. In the study, about 150 TCR beta chains were listed as associated with cytomegalovirus. Because HLA typing was unavailable for some donors at each locus, only the typed subset was used in association tests. The cohort was sequenced for TCR beta chains only, and without alpha or paired-chain data the features that could be detected were limited. An earlier analysis of around 500 of the donors showed that most TCR beta V segments appeared in productive rearrangements either about 87% or about 30% of the time, which broadly matched IMGT annotations. A further reported finding was that TCR beta sequences accurately predicted the HLA-A and HLA-B alleles for most subjects in the first cohort. An association between a missense DCLRE1C variant and V-gene and J-gene trimming of TCR beta chains was found in a later genetic analysis and replicated in an independent cohort. In a later analysis, the rate of TCR association differed among HLA loci, with DRB1 alleles having the most associated TCRs and HLA-C alleles having the fewest. According to a later genetic analysis, donors in an Asian-associated ancestry cluster had fewer N-insertions in productive TCRs than the approximately 650-donor mean. Roughly uniform sequencing depth across donors was assumed in presence/absence analyses, although this assumption may not hold. The classifier was reported to diagnose cytomegalovirus status with high specificity and sensitivity in both the original and validation cohorts. When HLA alleles, especially DR and DQ, strongly co-occurred, attributing TCR associations to individual alleles was difficult. Compared with equally common non-associated chains, HLA-associated TCR beta chains in a later analysis were more clonally expanded and had lower generation probabilities.

V trim: 4 bases; J trim: 5 bases; unmatched bases: 10. For CDR1 and CDR2, the germline V gene lists SGHRS and YFSETQ. Inclusive of the bounding cysteine and phenylalanine, the CDR3 is 16 residues long. Of the read, only the CDR3 DNA is kept; its 48 bases are in frame from base 1. The cohort consisted of 666 healthy bone marrow donors. Cohort members were all nominally healthy when sampled, although unrecorded immune exposures were likely present. The donor was CMV seronegative and was included in the group of 352 seronegative cohort members. Every donor gave a peripheral blood sample, and the peripheral blood mononuclear cells from that sample were used for TCR beta sequencing. The Qiagen DNeasy Blood Extraction Kit was used to extract genomic DNA from the blood cell samples.

Specimen: PBMCs. This chain is built from TRBV5-1 and TRBJ2-7; 12 central bases correspond to TRBD1. The clonotype was recovered from a man aged 45-60 years in good health and CMV-seronegative. The CDR3: CASSPQTGTGGNEQYF. The nucleotide sequence reads as follows: TGCGCCAGCAGCCCCCAAACCGGGACAGGGGGCAACGAGCAGTACTTC.